In its sample, the clone carrying this TCR beta chain was seen once. Its antigen is undetermined. Expressed TCRB transcripts were sequenced after all isolated RNA was converted to cDNA. Some 3.8 million reads, on average, came from each naive, central memory and regulatory T cell sample. Libraries were prepared by immunoSEQ multiplex PCR; TCRdb keeps only in-frame clonotypes and omits some of them. The table includes 810,000 or so clones, 15% to 20% detected once. V gave up 0 bases and J gave up 10 bases; unmatched junction bases: 10. This CDR3 spans 15 amino acids. Germline loops: CDR1 LNHDA, CDR2 SQIVND (reference sequence). The data were taken from a study of beta chain features in type 1 diabetes. Study context: Examined across all samples were some 110,000,000 sorted cells.

Study results and caveats: Patients' naive, central memory and regulatory TCRB repertoires appeared more alike than those of healthy donors. The question of HLA type influencing TCRB rearrangement was one that remained unresolved here.

The chain recombines TRBV19 with TRBJ2-7; 9 bases line up with TRBD2. Sequencing was done on a sample of naive CD4+ T cells from blood. The origin of this receptor is a woman aged 18-35 years in good health. The CDR3 nucleotides read TGTGCCAGTAGTATAGACGCCGGGACTAGCAGAATTCAGTACTTC. Amino acids: CASSIDAGTSRIQYF.